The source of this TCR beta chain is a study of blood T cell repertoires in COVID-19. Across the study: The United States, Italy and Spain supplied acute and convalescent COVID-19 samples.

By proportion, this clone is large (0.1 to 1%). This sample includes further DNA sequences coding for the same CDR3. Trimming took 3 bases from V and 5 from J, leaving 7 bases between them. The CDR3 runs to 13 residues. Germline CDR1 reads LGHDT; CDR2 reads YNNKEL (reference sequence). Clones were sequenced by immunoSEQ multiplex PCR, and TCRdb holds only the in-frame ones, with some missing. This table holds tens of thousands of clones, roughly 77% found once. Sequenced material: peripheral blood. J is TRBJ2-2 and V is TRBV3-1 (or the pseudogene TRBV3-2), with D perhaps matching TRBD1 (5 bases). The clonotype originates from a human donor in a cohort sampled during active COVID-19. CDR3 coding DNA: TGTGCCAGCAGCCAGCAGGGTACCGGGGAGCTGTTTTTT. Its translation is CASSQQGTGELFF.